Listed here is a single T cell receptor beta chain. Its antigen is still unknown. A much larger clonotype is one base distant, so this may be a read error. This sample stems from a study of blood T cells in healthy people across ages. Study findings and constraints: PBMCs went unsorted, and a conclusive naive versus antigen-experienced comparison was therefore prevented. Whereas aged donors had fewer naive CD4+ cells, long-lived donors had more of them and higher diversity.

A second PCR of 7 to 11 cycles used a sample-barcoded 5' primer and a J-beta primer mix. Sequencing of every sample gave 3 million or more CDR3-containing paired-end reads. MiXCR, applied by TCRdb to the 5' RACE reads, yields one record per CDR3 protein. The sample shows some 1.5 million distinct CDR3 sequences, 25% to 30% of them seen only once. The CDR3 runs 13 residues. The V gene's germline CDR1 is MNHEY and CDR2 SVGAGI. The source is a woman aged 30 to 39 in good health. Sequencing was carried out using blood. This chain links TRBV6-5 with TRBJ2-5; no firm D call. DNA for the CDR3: TGTGCCAGCAGGTACTCTGCCCGAGAGACCCAGTACTTC. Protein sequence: CASRYSARETQYF.